The entry that follows covers one T cell receptor (beta chain) sequence. These data come from a study of spatial heterogeneity in lung cancer. TCRdb analysed the 5' RACE reads with MiXCR anew, one entry per CDR3 protein. The sample has tens of thousands of distinct CDR3 sequences, more than 10% seen once; the top ten hold under 50%. The trim removed 1 base at V and 10 bases at J, leaving 11 bases unmatched. The CDR3 spans 16 residues. Looked up from germline, CDR1 is SGHDT and CDR2 is YYEEEE. Time point: sample taken at primary tumor resection. This chain uses TRBV5-6 with TRBJ1-6, with TRBD1 matching over 7 bases. This receptor was obtained from a male donor with early-stage non-small cell lung cancer. This specimen consisted of PBMCs, obtained at surgery. In nucleotides, the CDR3 is TGTGCCAGCAGCTTGTCCGCAGGGGGTAGTTCGTCACCCCTCCACTTT. Translated: CASSLSAGGSSSPLHF.